Listed here are 24 T cell receptor beta chains from one sample, sequenced in a study of T-cell memory formation after mild COVID-19 listed by TCRdb under 2021. Libraries were constructed by 5' RACE. Sequencing was carried out with an Illumina NovaSeq 6000. In TCRdb, the public reads were trimmed at Q25 with fastp and aligned with MiXCR, with productive beta chains retained. Rows are unified per CDR3 protein, each entry keeping the most common DNA and genes. Within this sample are a few hundred thousand distinct CDR3 sequences, with 9.4% of them counted one time only. Of the sample, 22% falls within the top ten clones. The sample comprised PBMCs or a T cell subset sorted from them (not recorded which). These TCRs come from a man younger than 30 who had mild COVID-19 (a few samples of this study predate the infection). The sample titles of this study are shuffled in the database, so cell type and time point are left out; the donor was told from shared clones.

This clonotype was seen more than once but under ten times. The chain couples TRBV5-1 to TRBJ1-1; D not certain. The V gene lost 0 bases and the J gene lost 4 bases, with 13 bases spanning the gap. Germline CDR1 SGHRS, CDR2 YFSETQ. The CDR3 runs 15 residues. The CDR3 DNA is TGCGCCAGCAGCTTGGTTGGGGTATGGGCCACTGAAGCTTTCTTT. Amino acids: CASSLVGVWATEAFF. Using reference TRBV5-1 and TRBJ1-1 for the parts outside the CDR3, the full variable domain is KAGVTQTPRYLIKTRGQQVTLSCSPISGHRSVSWYQQTPGQGLQFLFEYFSETQRNKGNFPGRFSGRQFSNSRSEMNVSTLELGDSALYLCASSLVGVWATEAFFGQGTRLTVV.

In its sample, this clonotype was seen many times. The chain carries TRBV9 and TRBJ2-3, with D perhaps given as TRBD1 or TRBD2 (5 bases each). V lost 7 bases, J lost 2 bases, and 14 bases lay in between. The V gene's germline CDR1 is SGDLS and CDR2 YYNGEE. The CDR3 extends over 14 amino acids. This CDR3 is CASSFRDATDTQYF. The DNA of the CDR3 is TGTGCCAGCTCTTTCCGGGACGCCACAGATACGCAGTATTTT. Together with reference TRBV9 and TRBJ2-3, the CDR3 gives the full variable domain: DSGVTQTPKHLITATGQRVTLRCSPRSGDLSVYWYQQSLDQGLQFLIQYYNGEERAKGNILERFSAQQFPDLHSELNLSSLELGDSALYFCASSFRDATDTQYFGPGTRLTVL.

This clonotype showed up just a few times. The chain joins TRBV11-2 to TRBJ2-1, with TRBD2 matching 12 bases. V lost 4 bases and J lost 5; bases outside the gene matches: 6. The CDR3 loop spans 16 amino acids. Per germline, CDR1 SGHAT and CDR2 FQNNGV. DNA of the CDR3: TGTGCCAGCAGCTACCCTAGCGGGGGGGCCCACAATGAGCAGTTCTTC. Translation gives CASSYPSGGAHNEQFF.

This clonotype has at least ten counts. The chain links TRBV24-1 to TRBJ1-5, with D tentatively TRBD1 (5 bases). V lost 5 bases to trimming and J lost 7 bases, with 11 bases between them. Germline V lookup: CDR1 KGHDR, CDR2 SFDVKD. The CDR3 has 13 amino acids. CDR3 in DNA: TGTGCCACCAGTGGCGACAGCGGGCAGCCCCAGCATTTT. Protein: CATSGDSGQPQHF.

There are many counts of this clonotype. The chain carries TRBV24-1 and TRBJ2-3, with 7 bases identical to TRBD1. This CDR3 region has 16 residues. Germline CDR1 is KGHDR and CDR2 is SFDVKD. J was trimmed by 4 bases and V by 1 base; bases with no gene match: 7. DNA of the CDR3: TGTGCCACCAGTGATTTTGGCAGGGGGTCGGCAGATACGCAGTATTTT. Its translation: CATSDFGRGSADTQYF.

This clonotype has only a few counts. The J gene is TRBJ1-1, the V gene TRBV10-3, with a tentative D call TRBD1 (5 bases). The length of the CDR3 is 20 residues. V was clipped by 0 bases and J by 4 bases, with 27 bases between them. CDR1 and CDR2 from the germline V gene are ENHRY and SYGVKD. As DNA, the CDR3 is TGTGCCATCAGTGAGTCAAAGGGGCGTTTGGGGCCCGAAAGGGGCACTGAAGCTTTCTTT. Amino acid sequence: CAISESKGRLGPERGTEAFF.

This clonotype was counted at least ten times. This rearrangement joins TRBV5-1 to TRBJ2-7; 7 bases align to TRBD1. The CDR3 spans 16 residues. CDR1 is SGHRS and CDR2 is YFSETQ in the germline V gene. The junction had 6 bases not matched to a gene; V was cut back by 0 bases and J by 0 bases. The CDR3 bases are TGCGCCAGCAGCTTGGGGATACAGGGGAGCTCCTACGAGCAGTACTTC. It encodes CASSLGIQGSSYEQYF.

This clonotype was observed a few times. The chain carries TRBV6-5 and TRBJ2-7; a possible D gene is TRBD2 (7 bases). This CDR3 contains 14 residues. V lost 2 bases to trimming and J lost 7 bases, with 15 bases between them. The germline V gene encodes CDR1 MNHEY and CDR2 SVGAGI. CDR3 in amino acids: CASSYGPGGREQYF. The CDR3 coding sequence is TGTGCCAGCAGTTACGGGCCGGGGGGCCGTGAGCAGTACTTC.

This chain uses TRBV20-1 with TRBJ2-7; D gene unclear. Germline loops: CDR1 DFQATT, CDR2 SNEGSKA (reference sequence). The CDR3 is 11 residues long. Trimming shortened V by 5 bases and J by 2 bases, and 7 bases separated the two germline ends. CDR3 sequence reads: CSASTTYEQYF. CDR3 nucleotides: TGCAGTGCTTCTACTACCTACGAGCAGTACTTC.

This clonotype was seen a few times. This chain uses TRBV25-1 with TRBJ2-7; D remains ambiguous. Germline V gene lookup returns CDR1 MGHDK and CDR2 SYGVNS. The CDR3 consists of 15 residues. The V end lost 8 bases, the J end lost 6 bases, and 23 bases lay between the germline ends. Written as DNA, the CDR3 is TGTGCCAGCGTTAATGCGAAAAACTCCCTATCCGAGCAGTACTTC. Protein product: CASVNAKNSLSEQYF.

This clonotype was picked up a small number of times. The chain uses TRBV4-1 and TRBJ2-7, with D possibly matching TRBD1 (5 bases). The CDR3 loop spans 14 amino acids. V was cut by 3 bases and J by 0 bases, with 9 bases left in between. Germline CDR1 MGHRA, CDR2 YSYEKL. The CDR3 loop is CASSHTTDSYEQYF. The CDR3 DNA reads as TGCGCCAGCAGCCACACGACAGACTCCTACGAGCAGTACTTC.

This clonotype has more than one count but fewer than ten. Written as DNA, the CDR3 is TGTGCCAGCAGGCGAGACAGTGTAAACAATGAGCAGTTCTTC. Residues: CASRRDSVNNEQFF. The genes are TRBV5-4 and TRBJ2-1; tentatively, D is TRBD1 (5 bases). CDR3 size: 14 residues. V dropped 5 bases and J dropped 5 bases, with 14 bases sitting between them. Germline V lookup: CDR1 SGHNT, CDR2 YYREEE (reference sequence).

This clonotype turned up a few times. The chain links TRBV27 to TRBJ2-5, with 10 bases identical to TRBD2. The CDR3 covers 20 residues. The germline V gene has CDR1 MNHEY and CDR2 SMNVEV (reference sequence). V dropped 7 bases and J dropped 1; count of bases not matched to a gene: 21. The CDR3 spells CASMRPSGGASEKVQETQYF. DNA of the CDR3: TGTGCCAGCATGCGCCCCAGCGGGGGGGCCAGTGAAAAGGTCCAAGAGACCCAGTACTTC.

In its sample, this clonotype was seen many times. The chain combines TRBV20-1 with TRBJ1-1; D is ambiguous. Trimming left V 6 bases short and J 6 bases short, with 11 bases between. The CDR3 has 11 residues. Germline CDR1 DFQATT, CDR2 SNEGSKA (reference sequence). CDR3 sequence: CSATHQAEAFF. As DNA, the CDR3 is TGCAGTGCCACCCATCAGGCTGAAGCTTTCTTT.

V and J are TRBV24-1 and TRBJ2-6; maybe TRBD1 (6 bases). This CDR3 spans 14 amino acids. V was clipped by 5 bases and J by 2 bases, with 6 bases between them. The germline gives CDR1 KGHDR, CDR2 SFDVKD. The CDR3 DNA follows: TGTGCCACCAGTGCAGGGGCTGGGGCCAACGTCCTGACTTTC. Translating it yields CATSAGAGANVLTF.

V is TRBV4-3 and J is TRBJ1-6, with 10 nucleotides matching TRBD1. Trimming at V came to 0 bases and at J to 7 bases, leaving 6 bases not matched to a gene. CDR3 length equals 17 residues. Looked up from germline, CDR1 is LGHNA and CDR2 is YSLEER. CDR3 DNA sequence: TGCGCCAGCAGCCAAGACTTCTGGGGACAGGGGAATTCACCCCTCCACTTT. This sequence encodes CASSQDFWGQGNSPLHF.

V and J are TRBV29-1 and TRBJ1-1, with D maybe TRBD1 (5 bases). V shed 2 bases and J shed 0 bases, with 7 bases lying between them. The CDR3 sequence is 13 residues long. The germline gives CDR1 SQVTM, CDR2 ANQGSEA. The CDR3 here is CSVERGMNTEAFF. The CDR3 DNA sequence: TGCAGCGTTGAAAGGGGAATGAACACTGAAGCTTTCTTT.

This clonotype was observed a few times. V is TRBV7-2 and J is TRBJ2-4, with a possible D match to TRBD1 (6 bases). CDR1 is SGHTA, CDR2 FQGNSA, per germline. There are 15 residues in the CDR3. V dropped 6 bases and J dropped 0 bases, with 12 bases sitting between them. CDR3 residues: CASSRDILAKNIQYF. DNA for the CDR3: TGTGCCAGCAGTCGGGACATCCTAGCCAAAAACATTCAGTACTTC.

V is TRBV7-3 and J is TRBJ2-2, with TRBD1 matching over 12 bases. In germline, CDR1 is SGHTA, CDR2 FQGTGA. V shed 6 bases and J 2 bases; nucleotides not matched to a gene: 7. The CDR3 covers 17 residues. The CDR3 DNA reads as TGTGCCAGCAGGGCGGGACAGGGGGCCGTCAACACCGGGGAGCTGTTTTTT. Translating it yields CASRAGQGAVNTGELFF.

This chain uses TRBV6-6 with TRBJ2-1; 9 nucleotides match TRBD1. There are 14 residues in the CDR3. V shed 6 bases and J 7 bases; nucleotides not matched to a gene: 7. CDR1 is MNHNY, CDR2 SVGAGI, per germline (reference sequence). DNA for the CDR3: TGTGCCAGCAGATCCACAGGGGGCGAGAATGAGCAGTTCTTC. Amino acid sequence: CASRSTGGENEQFF.

This clonotype was seen only a few times. This chain joins TRBV11-2 and TRBJ2-2; D possibly corresponds to TRBD2 (7 bases). V was clipped by 4 bases and J by 0 bases, with 18 bases between them. Germline-derived CDR1 and CDR2 are SGHAT and FQNNGV. The length of the CDR3 is 18 residues. The CDR3 DNA is TGTGCCAGCAGCTCTCGCGACACAGGGACTACGAACACCGGGGAGCTGTTTTTT. It is translated as CASSSRDTGTTNTGELFF.

This clonotype was counted between two and nine times. V usage is TRBV7-9 and J usage is TRBJ2-1, with a tentative D call TRBD1 (5 bases). V lost 1 base and J lost 8, with 9 bases in between. Germline assignment: CDR1 SEHNR and CDR2 FQNEAQ (reference sequence). The CDR3 has 13 residues. The CDR3 spells CASSLEWGYEQFF. DNA of the CDR3: TGTGCCAGCAGCTTAGAGTGGGGCTATGAGCAGTTCTTC. Together with reference TRBV7-9 and TRBJ2-1, the CDR3 gives the full variable domain: DTGVSQNPRHKITKRGQNVTFRCDPISEHNRLYWYRQTLGQGPEFLTYFQNEAQLEKSRLLSDRFSAERPKGSFSTLEIQRTEQGDSAMYLCASSLEWGYEQFFGPGTRLTVL.

This clonotype came up a few times. The chain employs TRBV4-2 and TRBJ2-6; D gene ambiguous. With 0 bases removed from V and 0 bases from J, the gap between germline ends came to 12 bases. The CDR3 spans 18 residues. Germline-derived CDR1 and CDR2 are LGHNA and YNFKEQ. CDR3 sequence: CASSQDSGGSSGANVLTF. CDR3 DNA: TGTGCCAGCAGCCAAGATTCAGGTGGAAGCTCTGGGGCCAACGTCCTGACTTTC.

The rearrangement links TRBV7-9 to TRBJ2-1; weak D call: TRBD1 (6 bases). This CDR3 is 15 amino acids long. V dropped 6 bases and J dropped 5 bases, with 17 bases sitting between them. Per germline, CDR1 SEHNR and CDR2 FQNEAQ (reference sequence). CDR3 amino acids: CASRRMQGMHNEQFF. The CDR3, as DNA: TGTGCCAGCAGGCGCATGCAGGGGATGCACAATGAGCAGTTCTTC.